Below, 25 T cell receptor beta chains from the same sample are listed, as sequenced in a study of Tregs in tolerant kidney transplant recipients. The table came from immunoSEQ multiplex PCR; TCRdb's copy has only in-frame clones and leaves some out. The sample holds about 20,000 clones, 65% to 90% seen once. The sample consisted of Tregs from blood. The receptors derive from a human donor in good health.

The CDR3 nucleotides are TGTGCCAGCAGCCCCCCGGGCGGACGAGAGTTGGTAGCTTTCTTT. Protein: CASSPPGGRELVAFF. The chain couples TRBV11-3 to TRBJ1-1; D gene uncertain. Trimming took 5 bases from V and 10 from J, leaving 23 bases between them. The CDR3 is made up of 15 amino acids. The germline CDR1 and CDR2 sequences are SGHNT and YENEEA.

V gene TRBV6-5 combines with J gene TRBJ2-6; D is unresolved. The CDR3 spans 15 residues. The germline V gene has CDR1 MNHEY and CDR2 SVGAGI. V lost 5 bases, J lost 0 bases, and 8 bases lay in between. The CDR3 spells CASSNDHSGANVLTF. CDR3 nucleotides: TGTGCCAGCAGTAACGACCACTCTGGGGCCAACGTCCTGACTTTC.

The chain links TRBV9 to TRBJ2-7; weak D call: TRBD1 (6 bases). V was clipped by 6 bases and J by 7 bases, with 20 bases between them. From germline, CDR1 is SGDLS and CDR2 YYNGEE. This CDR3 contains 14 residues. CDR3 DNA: TGTGCCAGCACCCAGGGGACGGAGGCCGATGAGCAGTACTTC. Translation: CASTQGTEADEQYF.

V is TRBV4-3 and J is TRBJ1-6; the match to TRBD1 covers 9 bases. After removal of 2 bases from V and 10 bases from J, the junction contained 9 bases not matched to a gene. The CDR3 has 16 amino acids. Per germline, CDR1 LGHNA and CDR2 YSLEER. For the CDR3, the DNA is TGCGCCAGCAGCCAACAGATTGGGACAGGGTCATCACCCCTCCACTTT. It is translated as CASSQQIGTGSSPLHF.

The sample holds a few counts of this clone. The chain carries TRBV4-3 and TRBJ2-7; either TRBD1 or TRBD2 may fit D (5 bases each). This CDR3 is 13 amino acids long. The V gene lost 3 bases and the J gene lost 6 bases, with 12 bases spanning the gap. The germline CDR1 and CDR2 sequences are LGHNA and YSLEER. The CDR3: CASSQGPGFEQYF. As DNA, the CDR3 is TGCGCCAGCAGCCAGGGACCGGGTTTCGAGCAGTACTTC.

The CDR3 bases are TGCGCCAGCAGCCAAGGCCGGACTAGTCTCCGGTACAATGAGCAGTTCTTC. As protein: CASSQGRTSLRYNEQFF. The V gene is TRBV4-1, the J gene TRBJ2-1, with 7 positions matching TRBD2. CDR3 size: 17 residues. The germline V gene has CDR1 MGHRA and CDR2 YSYEKL. V shed 1 base and J 4 bases; nucleotides not matched to a gene: 10.

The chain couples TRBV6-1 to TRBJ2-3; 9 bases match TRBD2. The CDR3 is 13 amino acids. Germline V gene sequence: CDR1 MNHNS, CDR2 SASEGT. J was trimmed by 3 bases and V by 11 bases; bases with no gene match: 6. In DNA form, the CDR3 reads TGTGCCGCCCGCGGGGGGGCAACAGATACGCAGTATTTT. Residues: CAARGGATDTQYF.

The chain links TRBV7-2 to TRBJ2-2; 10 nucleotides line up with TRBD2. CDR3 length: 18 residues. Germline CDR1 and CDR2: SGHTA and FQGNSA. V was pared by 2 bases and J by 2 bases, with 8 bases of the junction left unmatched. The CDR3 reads CASSLSPSSGRNTGELFF. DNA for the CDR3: TGTGCCAGCAGCTTAAGCCCCTCTAGCGGGAGAAACACCGGGGAGCTGTTTTTT.

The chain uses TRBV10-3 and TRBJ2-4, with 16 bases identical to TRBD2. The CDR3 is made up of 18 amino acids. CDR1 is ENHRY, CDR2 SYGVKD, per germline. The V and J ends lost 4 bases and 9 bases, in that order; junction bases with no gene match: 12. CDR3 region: CAISGSPGLAGGPGIQYF. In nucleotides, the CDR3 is TGTGCCATCAGTGGCTCCCCGGGACTAGCGGGGGGGCCCGGCATTCAGTACTTC.

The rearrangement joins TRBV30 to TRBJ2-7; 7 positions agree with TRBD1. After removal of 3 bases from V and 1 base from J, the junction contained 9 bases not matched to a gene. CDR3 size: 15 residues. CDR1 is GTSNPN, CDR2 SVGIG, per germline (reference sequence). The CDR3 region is CAWSRKTGASYEQYF. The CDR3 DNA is TGTGCCTGGAGCCGAAAAACAGGGGCGTCCTACGAGCAGTACTTC.

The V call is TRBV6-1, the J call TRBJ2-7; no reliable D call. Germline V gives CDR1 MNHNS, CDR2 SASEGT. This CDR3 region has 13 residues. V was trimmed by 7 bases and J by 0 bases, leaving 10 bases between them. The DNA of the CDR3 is TGTGCCAGCACGCGTGTTCTCTCCTACGAGCAGTACTTC. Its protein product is CASTRVLSYEQYF.

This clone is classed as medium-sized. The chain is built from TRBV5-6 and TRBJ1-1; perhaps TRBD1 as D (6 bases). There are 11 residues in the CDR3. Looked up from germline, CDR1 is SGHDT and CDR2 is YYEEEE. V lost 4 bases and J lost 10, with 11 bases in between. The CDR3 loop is CASSGTGRAFF. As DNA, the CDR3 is TGTGCCAGCAGCGGAACAGGGAGAGCTTTCTTT.

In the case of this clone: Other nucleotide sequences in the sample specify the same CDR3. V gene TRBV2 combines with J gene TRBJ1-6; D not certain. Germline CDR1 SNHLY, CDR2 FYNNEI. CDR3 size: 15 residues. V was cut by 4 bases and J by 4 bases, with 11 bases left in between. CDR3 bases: TGTGCCAGCAGTGCACAAATCCGATATAATTCACCCCTCCACTTT. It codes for CASSAQIRYNSPLHF.

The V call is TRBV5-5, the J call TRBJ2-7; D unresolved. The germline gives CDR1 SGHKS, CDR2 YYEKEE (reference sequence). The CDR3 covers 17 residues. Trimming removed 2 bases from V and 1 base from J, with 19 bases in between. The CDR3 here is CASSFISAEIISYEQYF. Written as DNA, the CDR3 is TGTGCCAGCAGCTTCATAAGCGCGGAAATCATTTCCTACGAGCAGTACTTC.

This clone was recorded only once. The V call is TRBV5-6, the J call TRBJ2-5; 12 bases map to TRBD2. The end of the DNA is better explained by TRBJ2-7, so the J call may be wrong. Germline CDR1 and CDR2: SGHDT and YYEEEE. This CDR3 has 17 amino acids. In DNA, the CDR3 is TGTGCCAGCAGCTTGGGACTAGCGGGGGCCCGGTCCAGCGAGCAGTACTTC. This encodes CASSLGLAGARSSEQYF.

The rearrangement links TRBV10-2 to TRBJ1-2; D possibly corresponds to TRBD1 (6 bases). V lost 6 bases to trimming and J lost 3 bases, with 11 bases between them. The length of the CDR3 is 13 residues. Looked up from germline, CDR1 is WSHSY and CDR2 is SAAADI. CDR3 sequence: CASREGGYYGYTF. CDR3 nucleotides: TGCGCCAGCAGAGAAGGGGGATACTATGGCTACACCTTC.

CDR3 in amino acids: CASSELGGSGEQYF. The CDR3 DNA reads as TGTGCCAGCAGTGAATTAGGCGGGTCCGGCGAGCAGTACTTC. This chain connects TRBV2 to TRBJ2-7, with D perhaps matching TRBD2 (5 bases). This CDR3 has 14 residues. V was pared by 2 bases and J by 6 bases, with 14 bases between. Germline lookup yields CDR1 SNHLY and CDR2 FYNNEI.

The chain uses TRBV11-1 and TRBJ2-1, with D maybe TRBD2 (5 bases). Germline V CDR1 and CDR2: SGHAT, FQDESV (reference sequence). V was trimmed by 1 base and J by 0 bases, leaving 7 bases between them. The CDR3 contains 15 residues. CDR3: CASSLGRSSYNEQFF. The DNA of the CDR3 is TGTGCCAGCAGCTTAGGGAGGAGCTCCTACAATGAGCAGTTCTTC. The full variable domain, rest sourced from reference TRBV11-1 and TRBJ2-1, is EAEVAQSPRYKITEKSQAVAFWCDPISGHATLYWYRQILGQGPELLVQFQDESVVDDSQLPKDRFSAERLKGVDSTLKIQPAELGDSAMYLCASSLGRSSYNEQFFGPGTRLTVL.

The CDR3 sequence: CASSPLSGAGELFF. The CDR3 nucleotides read TGCGCCAGCAGCCCCCTCAGCGGGGCCGGGGAGCTGTTTTTT. V gene TRBV5-1 combines with J gene TRBJ2-2; 7 bases map to TRBD2. Germline CDR1 reads SGHRS; CDR2 reads YFSETQ. V was clipped by 4 bases and J by 6 bases; unmatched bases: 6. The CDR3 totals 14 residues.

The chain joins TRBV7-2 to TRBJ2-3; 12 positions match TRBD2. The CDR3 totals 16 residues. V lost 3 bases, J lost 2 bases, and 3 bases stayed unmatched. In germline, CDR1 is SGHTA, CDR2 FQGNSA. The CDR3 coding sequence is TGTGCCAGCAGCTTCCTAGCGGGGGGGTCCACAGATACGCAGTATTTT. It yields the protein CASSFLAGGSTDTQYF.

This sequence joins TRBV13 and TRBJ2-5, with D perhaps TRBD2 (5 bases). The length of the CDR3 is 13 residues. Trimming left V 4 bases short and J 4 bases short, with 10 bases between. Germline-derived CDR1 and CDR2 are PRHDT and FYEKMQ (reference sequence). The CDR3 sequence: CASSYDEGETQYF. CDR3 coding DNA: TGTGCCAGCAGCTACGATGAGGGAGAGACCCAGTACTTC.

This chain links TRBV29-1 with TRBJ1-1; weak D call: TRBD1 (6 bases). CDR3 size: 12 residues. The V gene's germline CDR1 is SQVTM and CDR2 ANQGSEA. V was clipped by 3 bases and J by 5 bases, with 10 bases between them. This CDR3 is CSVDRGGTEAFF. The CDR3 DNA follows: TGCAGCGTTGACAGGGGTGGAACTGAAGCTTTCTTT. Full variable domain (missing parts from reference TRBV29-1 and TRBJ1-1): SAVISQKPSRDICQRGTSLTIQCQVDSQVTMMFWYRQQPGQSLTLIATANQGSEATYESGFVIDKFPISRPNLTFSTLTVSNMSPEDSSIYLCSVDRGGTEAFFGQGTRLTVV.

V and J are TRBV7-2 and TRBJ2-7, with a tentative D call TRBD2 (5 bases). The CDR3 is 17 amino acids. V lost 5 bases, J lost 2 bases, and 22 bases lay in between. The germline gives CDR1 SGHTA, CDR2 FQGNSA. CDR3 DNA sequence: TGTGCCAGCAGCGCCCGGACTTTCGGAAAAGATGCCTACGAGCAGTACTTC. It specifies CASSARTFGKDAYEQYF.

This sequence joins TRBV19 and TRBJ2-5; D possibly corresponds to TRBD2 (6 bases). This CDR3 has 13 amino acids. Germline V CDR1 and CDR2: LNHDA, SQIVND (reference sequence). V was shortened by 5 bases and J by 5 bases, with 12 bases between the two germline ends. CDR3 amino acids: CASSARLEETQYF. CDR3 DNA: TGTGCCAGTAGTGCCCGACTAGAGGAGACCCAGTACTTC.

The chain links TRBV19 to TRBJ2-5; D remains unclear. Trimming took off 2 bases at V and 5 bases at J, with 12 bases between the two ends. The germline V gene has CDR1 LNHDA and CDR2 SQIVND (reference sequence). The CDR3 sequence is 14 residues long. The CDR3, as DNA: TGTGCCAGTAGTATAAGTGTAGGGCGGGAGACCCAGTACTTC. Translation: CASSISVGRETQYF.